These 29 T cell receptor beta chains were all obtained from the same sample, sequenced in a study of tissue T cells after allogeneic stem cell transplantation. TCRdb's copy holds only in-frame clones and misses some; the assay was immunoSEQ multiplex PCR. The sample includes roughly 50,000 clones, 73% of them seen just once. The source material was sorted cells pooled from one or two spleens. Every receptor here comes from a pool of C57BL/6 mice in good health.

Points on this clone: Gene labels here are mouse ones. From the germline J gene comes the end of the CDR3, since the read stops 1 residue before it. The genes are TRBV2 and TRBJ2-5, with TRBD2 as a possible D gene (6 bases). Germline lookup yields CDR1 LGHNA and CDR2 YSYQKL. The CDR3 has 13 residues. The V end was cut by 4 bases, the J end by 5 bases, with 10 bases between. This CDR3 reads CASSPPGGDTQYF. The CDR3 DNA, read in part, is TGTGCCAGCAGCCCCCCGGGGGGAGACACCCAGTAC.

To note about this clone: Genes here carry mouse names. The read stops 1 residue short of the end of the CDR3; the missing end is completed from the germline J gene. The chain combines TRBV15 with TRBJ1-5, with 10 bases lining up with TRBD1. Germline CDR1 and CDR2: SGHND and FRSKSL. This CDR3 is built from 15 residues. V was pared by 6 bases and J by 3 bases, with 5 bases of the junction left unmatched. The CDR3 reads CASSTGTGVNQAPLF. The sequenced CDR3 bases are TGTGCCAGCAGCACCGGGACAGGGGTCAACCAGGCTCCGCTT.

Regarding this clone: Gene names follow the mouse nomenclature. The observed sequence ends 1 residue before the CDR3 terminus, with the missing tail filled in from the germline J gene. This chain joins TRBV5 and TRBJ1-1; 7 bases are a match to TRBD1. With 1 base clipped from V and 1 base from J, the junction kept 3 bases outside the gene matches. The CDR3 length is 15 residues. Germline V CDR1 and CDR2: LGHNA, YNLKQL (reference sequence). The sequenced CDR3 bases are TGTGCCAGCAGCCAAGCGGGACAGAAAAACACAGAAGTCTTC. Amino acid sequence: CASSQAGQKNTEVF. The entire CDR3 protein reads CASSQAGQKNTEVFF.

A remark on this clone: Gene names are mouse gene names. The read ends 1 residue shy of where the CDR3 ends; the end is completed using the germline J gene. The chain is built from TRBV4 and TRBJ2-5; D is ambiguous. This CDR3 has 14 amino acids. The V gene lost 5 bases and the J gene lost 4 bases, with 13 bases spanning the gap. The V gene's germline CDR1 is LGHDT and CDR2 YNNKQL (reference sequence). CDR3 bases read: TGTGCCAGCAGCCTCGGTGGGAGGGAAGACACCCAGTAC. Its protein is CASSLGGREDTQY. The whole CDR3 is CASSLGGREDTQYF.

This clone appeared once. Mouse gene names apply. Read data end 1 residue before the CDR3 end; the end is taken from the germline J gene. This chain links TRBV19 with TRBJ2-2; D unclear. CDR1 and CDR2 from the germline V gene are FNHDT and SITEND (reference sequence). V was shortened by 0 bases and J by 0 bases, with 6 bases between the two germline ends. CDR3 length equals 15 residues. CDR3 bases read: TGTGCCAGCAGTATAGCTCGGACAAACACCGGGCAGCTCTAC. Amino acids: CASSIARTNTGQLY. The full CDR3 reads CASSIARTNTGQLYF. Combining the CDR3 with reference TRBV19 and TRBJ2-2 gives the whole variable domain GGIITQTPKFLIGQEGQKLTLKCQQNFNHDTMYWYRQDSGKGLRLIYYSITENDLQKGDLSEGYDASREKKSSFSLTVTSAQKNEMAVFLCASSIARTNTGQLYFGEGSKLTVL.

As regards this clone: The gene names here belong to mouse. The read stops 1 residue short of the end of the CDR3; the missing end is completed from the germline J gene. This sequence joins TRBV19 and TRBJ2-1, with TRBD1 matching over 9 bases. This CDR3 has 16 residues. Trimming at V came to 2 bases and at J to 1 base, leaving 4 bases not matched to a gene. Germline lookup yields CDR1 FNHDT and CDR2 SITEND (reference sequence). The CDR3 loop is CASSMAGQGNYAEQFF. The CDR3 DNA, read in part, is TGTGCCAGCAGTATGGCCGGACAGGGGAACTATGCTGAGCAGTTC.

In its sample, this clone was seen once. The genes are named according to mouse. The sequence runs out 1 residue before the end of the CDR3; the remainder is reconstructed from the germline J gene. The chain joins TRBV1 to TRBJ1-3; 8 bases align to TRBD1. V shed 4 bases, J shed 3 bases, and the junction held 8 bases outside the gene matches. The CDR3 is made up of 16 amino acids. Germline V gene lookup returns CDR1 NSQYPW and CDR2 LRSPGD (reference sequence). The CDR3 protein is CTCSGPRQGYGNTLYF. The CDR3 DNA, read in part, is TGCACCTGCAGTGGTCCGAGACAGGGGTATGGAAATACGCTCTAT.

In the case of this clone: Mouse germline and gene names are used. From the germline J gene comes the end of the CDR3, since the read stops 1 residue before it. The rearrangement joins TRBV20 to TRBJ1-3, with a possible D match to TRBD1 (6 bases). Trimming left V 3 bases short and J 0 bases short, with 12 bases between. Looked up from germline, CDR1 is GFQATS and CDR2 is STVNSAI. This CDR3 has 15 residues. The covered CDR3 bases are TGTGGTGCTAGAGGGGCAGGGGTTTCTGGAAATACGCTCTAT. This translates into CGARGAGVSGNTLY. The entire CDR3 reads CGARGAGVSGNTLYF.

On this clone itself: These gene names are mouse names. From the germline J gene comes the end of the CDR3, since the read stops 1 residue before it. The V gene is TRBV20, the J gene TRBJ2-4; 10 positions match TRBD1. The V gene end was trimmed by 7 bases and the J gene end by 6 bases; junction bases not matched to a gene: 10. The CDR3 has 14 amino acids. In germline, CDR1 is GFQATS, CDR2 STVNSAI. The CDR3 here is CGVSTGGAGNTLYF. The CDR3 bases that were read are TGTGGTGTCTCGACAGGGGGCGCAGGGAACACCTTGTAC.

A note on this clone: Gene names are the mouse ones. The CDR3 end falls 1 residue outside the read, so it is completed with the germline J gene. The rearrangement links TRBV12-1 to TRBJ1-2, with TRBD1 identical over 8 bases. Looked up from germline, CDR1 is SGHSN and CDR2 is HYEKVE. J was trimmed by 2 bases and V by 1 base; bases with no gene match: 2. There are 14 residues in the CDR3. The DNA read from the CDR3 is TGTGCCAGCTCTCTTACAGGGGGGAACTCCGACTACACC. Its translation is CASSLTGGNSDYT. The complete CDR3 sequence is CASSLTGGNSDYTF.

Details on this clone: Any gene name here is a mouse gene name. The sequence runs out 1 residue before the end of the CDR3; the remainder is reconstructed from the germline J gene. V and J are TRBV13-1 and TRBJ2-4; 7 bases align to TRBD2. V was pared by 4 bases and J by 4 bases, with 3 bases of the junction left unmatched. In germline, CDR1 is NSHNY, CDR2 SYGAGN. The CDR3 covers 13 residues. The CDR3 reads CASSPDWKNTLYF. CDR3 DNA, as far as it was read: TGTGCCAGCAGTCCGGACTGGAAAAACACCTTGTAC.

Details on this clone: The genes and germline here are from mouse. The read finishes 1 residue shy of the CDR3 end, and the germline J gene is used to complete it. The rearrangement uses TRBV12-2 and TRBJ1-4; 11 bases match TRBD1. The CDR3 loop spans 14 amino acids. CDR1 is SGHLS and CDR2 is HYDKME in the germline V gene. V lost 2 bases to trimming and J lost 7 bases; unmatched junction nucleotides: 2. The CDR3 loop is CASSRTGGGERLFF. The covered CDR3 bases are TGTGCCAGCTCTCGGACAGGGGGCGGCGAAAGATTATTT. The entire variable domain, with the rest obtained from reference TRBV12-2 and TRBJ1-4, is as follows: NSGVVQSPRYIIKGKGERSILKCIPISGHLSVAWYQQTQGQELKFFIQHYDKMERDKGNLPSRFSVQQFDDYHSEMNMSALELEDSAVYFCASSRTGGGERLFFGHGTKLSVL.

This clone was found a few times. The germline and genes are mouse ones. The observed sequence ends 1 residue before the CDR3 terminus, with the missing tail filled in from the germline J gene. The chain links TRBV12-2 to TRBJ1-4; a possible D gene is TRBD1 (6 bases). V gave up 5 bases and J gave up 1 base, with 10 bases separating them. This CDR3 contains 14 residues. Germline CDR1 reads SGHLS; CDR2 reads HYDKME. The CDR3 DNA, read in part, is TGTGCCAGCTTTCCGGGACATTCCAACGAAAGATTATTT. Translation gives CASFPGHSNERLF. The entire CDR3 sequence reads CASFPGHSNERLFF.

Turning to this clone: Genes here carry mouse names. The read ends 1 residue early relative to the CDR3; the germline J gene fills the gap. The chain couples TRBV4 to TRBJ2-7; D not resolved. The ends were cut back, 5 bases at V and 3 bases at J, with 8 bases in the middle. The germline V gene encodes CDR1 LGHDT and CDR2 YNNKQL (reference sequence). The CDR3 runs 12 residues. CDR3 DNA (partial): TGTGCCAGCAGCCCCCGGGGCTATGAACAGTAC. Translating gives CASSPRGYEQY. The whole CDR3 reads CASSPRGYEQYF.

Details on this clone: The gene names given are mouse names. Read sequence stops 1 residue before the CDR3 end, and the germline J gene provides the missing end. The chain employs TRBV3 and TRBJ2-5; TRBD1 might be the D (5 bases). Germline V gene lookup returns CDR1 SNHLY and CDR2 FYNGKV (reference sequence). With 1 base removed from V and 0 bases from J, the gap between germline ends came to 5 bases. The CDR3 totals 14 residues. The CDR3 reads CASSLEGNQDTQYF. CDR3 DNA, as far as it was read: TGTGCCAGCAGCTTAGAGGGGAACCAAGACACCCAGTAC.

With regard to this clone: Here the gene names and germline are mouse. The CDR3: CGASLHRANTEVFF. The CDR3 bases that were read are TGTGGTGCTAGCCTACACAGGGCAAACACAGAAGTCTTC. V gene TRBV20 combines with J gene TRBJ1-1, with a weak D call TRBD1 (6 bases). The CDR3 is cut off 1 residue early in the read; its end comes from the germline J gene. CDR3 length equals 14 residues. The germline V gene encodes CDR1 GFQATS and CDR2 STVNSAI. The V end lost 3 bases, the J end lost 0 bases, and 11 bases lay between the germline ends.

Points on this clone: Genes and germline are mouse. The CDR3 is CASSQRQGDTQYF. The CDR3 DNA, read in part, is TGTGCCAGCAGCCAAAGACAGGGAGACACCCAGTAC. V is TRBV5 and J is TRBJ2-5; TRBD1 matches 7 bases. The read stops 1 residue short of the end of the CDR3; the missing end is completed from the germline J gene. Losses at the gene ends were 2 bases for V and 5 bases for J; bases not matched to a gene: 1. Germline CDR1 is LGHNA and CDR2 is YNLKQL (reference sequence). This CDR3 has 13 residues.

Remarks on this clone: Gene names follow the mouse nomenclature. With the read ending 1 residue before the CDR3 end, the germline J gene is used to fill in that end. The chain links TRBV19 to TRBJ2-1, with TRBD1 matching over 7 bases. Germline CDR1 FNHDT, CDR2 SITEND (reference sequence). J lost 1 base, V lost 5 bases, and 0 bases had no gene match. The CDR3 length is 13 residues. The DNA read from the CDR3 is TGTGCCAGCAGACAGGGGAACTATGCTGAGCAGTTC. This sequence encodes CASRQGNYAEQF. The whole CDR3 protein is CASRQGNYAEQFF.

Worth noting for this clone: Mouse names are used for the genes. The read ends 1 residue early relative to the CDR3; the germline J gene fills the gap. The chain is built from TRBV13-3 and TRBJ2-1; tentatively, D is TRBD2 (6 bases). The germline gives CDR1 NNHDY, CDR2 SYVADS. Trimming cost V 0 bases and J 3 bases, with 10 bases left between them. The CDR3 covers 15 residues. The CDR3 sequence: CASSDAVGGYAEQFF. The part of the CDR3 DNA that was read is TGTGCCAGCAGTGATGCAGTTGGGGGCTATGCTGAGCAGTTC.

In the case of this clone: The listed genes are named as in mouse. The read terminates 1 residue ahead of where the CDR3 ends, so the germline J gene completes it. This chain links TRBV12-1 with TRBJ1-4; tentative D call: TRBD1 (5 bases). Germline CDR1 is SGHSN and CDR2 is HYEKVE. Trimming took off 3 bases at V and 0 bases at J, with 10 bases between the two ends. The CDR3 extends over 15 amino acids. CDR3 in amino acids: CASSSDKISNERLFF. The sequenced CDR3 bases are TGTGCCAGCTCTTCGGACAAAATTTCCAACGAAAGATTATTT.

On this clone: Mouse names are used for the genes. The CDR3 end is not reached by the read, which stops 1 residue before it; the germline J gene fills it in. This chain links TRBV19 with TRBJ2-4; D call uncertain. The CDR3 is made up of 11 amino acids. Germline V lookup: CDR1 FNHDT, CDR2 SITEND (reference sequence). The germline V and J ends were trimmed by 7 bases and 0 bases, with 3 bases remaining between them. The covered CDR3 bases are TGTGCCAGCGGAAGTCAAAACACCTTGTAC. Translating gives CASGSQNTLY. The CDR3 as a whole reads CASGSQNTLYF.

As for this clone: All gene names here are mouse names. Read sequence stops 1 residue before the CDR3 end, and the germline J gene provides the missing end. The chain links TRBV2 to TRBJ2-5; D unresolved. Germline CDR1 is LGHNA and CDR2 is YSYQKL. V lost 2 bases and J lost 0, with 3 bases in between. The CDR3 spans 13 residues. Incomplete CDR3 DNA: TGTGCCAGCAGCCAAAGTAACCAAGACACCCAGTAC. It yields the protein CASSQSNQDTQY. The full CDR3 protein is CASSQSNQDTQYF.

About this clone itself: The genes are named according to mouse. The read terminates 1 residue ahead of where the CDR3 ends, so the germline J gene completes it. The chain employs TRBV13-2 and TRBJ1-3, with D hard to call. Germline V CDR1 and CDR2: NNHNN, SYGAGS (reference sequence). The ends were cut back, 0 bases at V and 0 bases at J, with 7 bases in the middle. This CDR3 has 15 amino acids. The chain's CDR3 is CASGDAPNSGNTLYF. CDR3 DNA, as far as it was read: TGTGCCAGCGGTGATGCACCGAATTCTGGAAATACGCTCTAT.

As to this clone: Germline and genes: mouse. The read ends 1 residue early relative to the CDR3; the germline J gene fills the gap. This chain joins TRBV26 and TRBJ2-1, with D maybe TRBD1 (6 bases). Trimming shortened V by 3 bases and J by 1 base, and 7 bases separated the two germline ends. Germline V gene lookup returns CDR1 KGHPV and CDR2 FQNQEV (reference sequence). The CDR3 length is 14 residues. The sequenced part of the CDR3 DNA is TGTGCCAGCAGTCTCGGGACAAACTATGCTGAGCAGTTC. The encoded protein is CASSLGTNYAEQF. The complete CDR3 protein is CASSLGTNYAEQFF.

Only one count was recorded for this clone. Gene names and germline match the mouse. The read falls 1 residue short of the CDR3 end, and the missing part is taken from the germline J gene. The gene calls are TRBV12-2 and TRBJ1-2; 8 bases match TRBD1. This CDR3 has 15 residues. V trimming: 0 bases; J trimming: 3 bases; junction bases outside the gene matches: 5. Germline V gene data show CDR1 as SGHLS and CDR2 as HYDKME. CDR3 loop: CASSLEPGGHSDYTF. The CDR3 bases that were read are TGTGCCAGCTCTCTCGAGCCAGGGGGCCACTCCGACTACACC.

This clone was recorded once. The gene names here belong to mouse. CDR3 sequence: CASSFWGGDTGQLYF. CDR3 DNA (partial): TGTGCCAGCAGCTTCTGGGGGGGCGACACCGGGCAGCTCTAC. This chain uses TRBV15 with TRBJ2-2; 10 nucleotides line up with TRBD2. Sequencing ends 1 residue short of the CDR3 end; the germline J gene provides the rest. Trimming removed 6 bases from V and 3 bases from J; junction bases left unmatched: 4. This CDR3 contains 15 residues. CDR1 and CDR2 from the germline V gene are SGHND and FRSKSL.

Notes on this clone: Germline and genes: mouse. Sequencing ends 1 residue short of the CDR3 end; the germline J gene provides the rest. The chain joins TRBV5 to TRBJ1-3; D not certain. Trimming removed 0 bases from V and 3 bases from J, with 3 bases in between. CDR1 and CDR2 from the germline V gene are LGHNA and YNLKQL (reference sequence). The CDR3 covers 13 residues. The CDR3: CASSQDHGNTLYF. CDR3 DNA (partial): TGTGCCAGCAGCCAAGATCATGGAAATACGCTCTAT.

Of note for this clone: Genes and germline come from the mouse. CDR3: CASSLEQYSGNTLYF. The CDR3 bases that were read are TGTGCAAGCAGCTTAGAGCAGTATTCTGGAAATACGCTCTAT. The V gene is TRBV16, the J gene TRBJ1-3; D remains unclear. The CDR3 end lies 1 residue beyond the end of the read and is filled in from the germline J gene. CDR3 length equals 15 residues. V dropped 0 bases and J dropped 0 bases, with 6 bases sitting between them. Germline values: CDR1 SGHSA, CDR2 FRNQAP.

The table lists this clone with a few counts. Germline and genes: mouse. The read comes to an end 1 residue before the CDR3 does, leaving the germline J gene to fill in the end. The V and J genes are TRBV24 and TRBJ2-7; D is perhaps TRBD1 or TRBD2 (5 bases each). V was cut by 3 bases and J by 3 bases, with 9 bases left in between. The CDR3 length is 13 residues. Per the germline V gene, CDR1 is KGHTA and CDR2 is FRNEEI. The chain's CDR3 is CASSLWGRYEQYF. The part of the CDR3 DNA that was read is TGTGCCAGCAGTCTATGGGGCCGCTATGAACAGTAC.